The 6 T cell receptor beta chains reported below all come from one sample, sequenced in a study of regulatory T cells in long-lasting Graves disease. Time point: persistent/refractory GD, antithyroid drugs over 5 years with positive TRAb. Researchers made the TCR library from RNA that was extracted from PBMCs. With iRepertoire HTBI primers and Arm-PCR of CDR3 regions, TCR beta libraries were built. TCRdb re-called the multiplex PCR reads through MiXCR, storing one row per CDR3 protein. The table records approximately 350,000 distinct CDR3 sequences, approximately 25% of them present only once. The specimen was peripheral blood mononuclear cells (PBMCs), collected when the disease was refractory, from a patient treated with antithyroid drugs. These receptors all stem from a woman aged 40-49 years with Graves disease.

In regard to this clonotype: One junction end disagrees with the germline gene, perhaps due to a read error. This rearrangement joins TRBV19 to TRBJ1-2; D ambiguous. The CDR3 runs 13 residues. Germline loops: CDR1 LNHDA, CDR2 SQIVND (reference sequence). CDR3 region: CASSTDMNYGYTF. The CDR3 coding sequence is TGTGCCAGCAGTACCGACATGAACTATGGCTACACCTTC. Using reference TRBV19 and TRBJ1-2 for the parts outside the CDR3, the full variable domain is DGGITQSPKYLFRKEGQNVTLSCEQNLNHDAMYWYRQDPGQGLRLIYYSQIVNDFQKGDIAEGYSVSREKKESFPLTVTSAQKNPTAFYLCASSTDMNYGYTFGSGTRLTVV.

This clonotype was observed many times. V usage is TRBV12-3 or TRBV12-4 and J usage is TRBJ2-7, with TRBD1 identical over 8 bases. CDR3 size: 15 residues. The trim removed 6 bases at V and 2 bases at J, leaving 9 bases unmatched. DNA for the CDR3: TGTGCCAGCAGCTCAGTGGACAGGGCCGCCTACGAGCAGTACTTC. Its protein product is CASSSVDRAAYEQYF.

The chain joins TRBV11-2 to TRBJ1-1, with TRBD1 matching 7 bases. The length of the CDR3 is 15 residues. V lost 4 bases and J lost 3; bases outside the gene matches: 8. The germline V gene has CDR1 SGHAT and CDR2 FQNNGV. The CDR3 DNA reads TGTGCCAGCAGCTCGCTACAGGGGTTGGACACTGAAGCTTTCTTT. Residues: CASSSLQGLDTEAFF. The variable domain in full, with the rest retrieved from reference TRBV11-2 and TRBJ1-1, is EAGVAQSPRYKIIEKRQSVAFWCNPISGHATLYWYQQILGQGPKLLIQFQNNGVVDDSQLPKDRFSAERLKGVDSTLKIQPAKLEDSAVYLCASSSLQGLDTEAFFGQGTRLTVV.

This clonotype was detected a few times. The CDR3 spells CASSQGHDRLRGYTF. The CDR3, as DNA: TGTGCCAGCAGCCAAGGCCACGACCGGCTGAGGGGCTACACCTTC. This rearrangement joins TRBV3-1 to TRBJ1-2; no reliable D call. Trimming cost V 1 base and J 8 bases, with 17 bases left between them. The CDR3 length is 15 residues. Germline CDR1 and CDR2: LGHDT and YNNKEL (reference sequence).

The sample holds many counts of this clonotype. J is TRBJ2-7 and V is TRBV12-3 or TRBV12-4, with TRBD1 matching 9 bases. V was clipped by 6 bases and J by 4 bases; unmatched bases: 7. The CDR3 spans 14 residues. In DNA, the CDR3 is TGTGCCAGCAGCACTCCGGGACAGGGATACGAGCAGTACTTC. This translates into CASSTPGQGYEQYF.

V gene TRBV7-2 combines with J gene TRBJ2-7, with TRBD2 as a possible D gene (5 bases). V was trimmed by 1 base and J by 0 bases, leaving 7 bases between them. The CDR3 consists of 14 residues. CDR1 is SGHTA and CDR2 is FQGNSA in the germline V gene. The CDR3 nucleotides are TGTGCCAGCAGCTTAGAGCGGATCTCCTACGAGCAGTACTTC. Its protein is CASSLERISYEQYF.